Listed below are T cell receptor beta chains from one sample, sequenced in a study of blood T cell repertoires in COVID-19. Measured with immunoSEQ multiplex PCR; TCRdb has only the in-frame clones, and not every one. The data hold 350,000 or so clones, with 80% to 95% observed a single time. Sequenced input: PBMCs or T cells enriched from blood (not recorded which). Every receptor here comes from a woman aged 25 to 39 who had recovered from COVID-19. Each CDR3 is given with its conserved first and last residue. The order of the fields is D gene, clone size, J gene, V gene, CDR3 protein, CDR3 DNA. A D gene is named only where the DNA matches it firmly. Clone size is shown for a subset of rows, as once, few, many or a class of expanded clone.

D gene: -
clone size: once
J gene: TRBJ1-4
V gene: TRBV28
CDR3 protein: CASSPPAGAPGNEKLFF
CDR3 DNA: TGTGCCAGCAGTCCCCCAGCAGGGGCCCCTGGTAATGAAAAACTGTTTTTT

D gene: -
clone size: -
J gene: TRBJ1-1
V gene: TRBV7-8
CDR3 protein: CASSPNRVVGNTEAFF
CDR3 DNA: TGTGCCAGCAGCCCGAACAGGGTGGTGGGGAACACTGAAGCTTTCTTT

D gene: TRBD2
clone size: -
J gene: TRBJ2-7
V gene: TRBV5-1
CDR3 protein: CASSLAGTIHEQYF
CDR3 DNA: TGCGCCAGCAGCTTGGCTGGGACTATCCACGAGCAGTACTTC

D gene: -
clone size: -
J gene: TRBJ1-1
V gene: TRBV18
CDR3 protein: CASSPRSSLDTEAFF
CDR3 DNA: TGTGCCAGCTCACCACGAAGCTCTCTGGACACTGAAGCTTTCTTT

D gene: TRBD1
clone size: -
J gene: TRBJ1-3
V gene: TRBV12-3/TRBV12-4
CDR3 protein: CASRIDRVNTIYF
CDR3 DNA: TGTGCCAGCAGGATCGACAGGGTAAACACCATATATTTT

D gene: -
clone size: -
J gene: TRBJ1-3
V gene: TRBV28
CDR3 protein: CASSLSVLNSGNTIYF
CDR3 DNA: TGTGCCAGCAGTTTATCGGTATTGAACTCTGGAAACACCATATATTTT

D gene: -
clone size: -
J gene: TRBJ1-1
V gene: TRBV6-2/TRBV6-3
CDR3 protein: CASSYSPGIGNTEAFF
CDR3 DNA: TGTGCCAGCAGTTACTCCCCCGGTATTGGGAACACTGAAGCTTTCTTT

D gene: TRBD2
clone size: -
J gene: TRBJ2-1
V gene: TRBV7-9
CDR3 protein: CASSLAGGTGSYNEQFF
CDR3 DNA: TGTGCCAGCAGCCTAGCGGGGGGGACGGGTTCCTACAATGAGCAGTTCTTC

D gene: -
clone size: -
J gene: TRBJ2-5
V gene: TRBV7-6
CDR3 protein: CASSLEPAQETQYF
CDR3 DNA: TGTGCCAGCAGCTTAGAGCCTGCCCAAGAGACCCAGTACTTC

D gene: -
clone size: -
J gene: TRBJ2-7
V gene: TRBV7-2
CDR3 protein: CASSLVPGSYEQYF
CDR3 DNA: TGTGCCAGCAGCTTAGTTCCAGGATCCTACGAGCAGTACTTC

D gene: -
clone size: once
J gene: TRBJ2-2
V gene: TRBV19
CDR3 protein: CASSIWGDTNTGELFF
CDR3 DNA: TGTGCCAGTAGTATTTGGGGAGACACAAACACCGGGGAGCTGTTTTTT

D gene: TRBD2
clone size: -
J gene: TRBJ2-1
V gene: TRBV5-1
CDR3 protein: CASQGLAGPNEQFF
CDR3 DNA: TGCGCCAGCCAGGGGCTAGCGGGGCCCAATGAGCAGTTCTTC

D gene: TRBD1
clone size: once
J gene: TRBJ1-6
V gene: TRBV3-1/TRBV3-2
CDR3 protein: CASRHQGTDNSPLHF
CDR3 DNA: TGTGCCAGCAGGCATCAGGGGACAGACAATTCACCCCTCCACTTT

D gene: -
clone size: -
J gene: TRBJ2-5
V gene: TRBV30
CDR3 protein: CACLGELTIQETQYF
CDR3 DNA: TGTGCCTGTTTGGGAGAGCTAACCATCCAAGAGACCCAGTACTTC

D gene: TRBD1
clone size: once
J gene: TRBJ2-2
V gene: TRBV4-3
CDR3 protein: CASSQQTGSGPGELFF
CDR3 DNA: TGCGCCAGCAGCCAACAGACAGGGTCCGGGCCCGGGGAGCTGTTTTTT

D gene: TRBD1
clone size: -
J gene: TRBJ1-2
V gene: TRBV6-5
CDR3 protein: CASNGQGAWGYTF
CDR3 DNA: TGTGCCAGCAATGGGCAGGGGGCGTGGGGCTACACCTTC

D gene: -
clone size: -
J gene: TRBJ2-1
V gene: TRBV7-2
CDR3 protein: CASSLGGTSYNEQFF
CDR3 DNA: TGTGCCAGCAGCTTAGGAGGCACCTCCTACAATGAGCAGTTCTTC

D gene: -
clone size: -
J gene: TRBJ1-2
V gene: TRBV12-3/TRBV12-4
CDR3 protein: CASSLNYGYTF
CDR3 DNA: TGTGCCAGCAGCCTGAACTATGGCTACACCTTC

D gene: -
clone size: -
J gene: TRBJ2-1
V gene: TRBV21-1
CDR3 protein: CASSISGGAEYNEQFF
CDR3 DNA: TGTGCCAGCAGCATAAGCGGGGGGGCGGAATACAATGAGCAGTTCTTC

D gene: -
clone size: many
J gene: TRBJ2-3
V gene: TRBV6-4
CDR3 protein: CASNLDSTDRTDTQYF
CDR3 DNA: TGTGCCAGCAACCTGGATAGCACCGACCGCACAGATACGCAGTATTTT

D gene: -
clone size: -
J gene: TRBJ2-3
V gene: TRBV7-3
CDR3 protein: CASSLGLQATDTQYF
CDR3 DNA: TGTGCCAGCAGCCTTGGTCTACAGGCCACAGATACGCAGTATTTT

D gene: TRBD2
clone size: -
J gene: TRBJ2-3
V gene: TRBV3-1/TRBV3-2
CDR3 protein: CASSPRLRGRKQTDTQYF
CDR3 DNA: TGTGCCAGCAGCCCTAGGCTTCGCGGGAGGAAACAAACAGATACGCAGTATTTT

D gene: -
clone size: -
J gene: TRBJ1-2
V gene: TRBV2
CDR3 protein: CASRTNAGASHGYTF
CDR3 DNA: TGTGCCAGCAGGACTAACGCAGGGGCCAGTCATGGCTACACCTTC

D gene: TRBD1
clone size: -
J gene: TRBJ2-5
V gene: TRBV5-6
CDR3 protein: CASSYAGGTETQYF
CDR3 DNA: TGTGCCAGCAGCTATGCAGGGGGCACGGAGACCCAGTACTTC

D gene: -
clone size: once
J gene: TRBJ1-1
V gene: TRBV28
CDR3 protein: CASSFGGNTEAFF
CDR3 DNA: TGTGCCAGCAGTTTTGGAGGGAACACTGAAGCTTTCTTT

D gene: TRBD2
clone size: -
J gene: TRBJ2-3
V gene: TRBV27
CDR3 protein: CASSGGLFTDTQYF
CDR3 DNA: TGTGCCAGCAGCGGGGGACTATTCACAGATACGCAGTATTTT

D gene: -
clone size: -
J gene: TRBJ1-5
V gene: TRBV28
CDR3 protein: CASTGLGFVGQPQHF
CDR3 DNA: TGTGCCAGCACCGGACTCGGTTTTGTGGGTCAGCCCCAGCATTTT

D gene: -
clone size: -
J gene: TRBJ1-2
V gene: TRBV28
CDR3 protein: CASSPRVYGYTF
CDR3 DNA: TGTGCCAGCAGTCCCAGGGTTTACGGCTACACCTTC

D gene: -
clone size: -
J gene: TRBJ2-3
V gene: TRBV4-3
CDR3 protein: CASSPTPTRKDTQYF
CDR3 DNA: TGCGCCAGCAGCCCAACCCCGACTAGAAAGGATACGCAGTATTTT

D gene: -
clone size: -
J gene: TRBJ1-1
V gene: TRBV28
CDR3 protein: CASIVPPGTEAFF
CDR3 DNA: TGTGCCAGCATCGTCCCTCCGGGTACTGAAGCTTTCTTT

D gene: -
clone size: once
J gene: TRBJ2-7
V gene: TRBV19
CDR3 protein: CASSIGGSYEQYF
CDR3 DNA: TGTGCCAGTAGTATCGGCGGCTCCTACGAGCAGTACTTC

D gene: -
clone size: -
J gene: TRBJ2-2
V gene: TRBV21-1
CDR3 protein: CASSRGDRAIQWELFF
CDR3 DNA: TGTGCCAGCAGCAGAGGGGACAGGGCAATCCAATGGGAGCTGTTTTTT

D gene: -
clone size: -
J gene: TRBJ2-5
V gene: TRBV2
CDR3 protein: CASRKTGIEETQYF
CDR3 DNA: TGTGCCAGCAGGAAAACAGGGATTGAAGAGACCCAGTACTTC

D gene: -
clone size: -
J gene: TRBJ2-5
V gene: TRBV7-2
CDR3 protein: CASSFTRQETQYF
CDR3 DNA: TGTGCCAGCAGCTTCACAAGACAAGAGACCCAGTACTTC

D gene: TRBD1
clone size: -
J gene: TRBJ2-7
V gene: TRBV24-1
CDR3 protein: CATSDSGTGLDYEQYF
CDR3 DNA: TGTGCCACCAGTGACAGCGGGACAGGGTTGGATTACGAGCAGTACTTC

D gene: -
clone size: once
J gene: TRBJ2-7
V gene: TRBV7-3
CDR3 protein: CASSPQGPLKYEQYF
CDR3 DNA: TGTGCCAGCAGCCCCCAGGGGCCCTTAAAGTACGAGCAGTACTTC

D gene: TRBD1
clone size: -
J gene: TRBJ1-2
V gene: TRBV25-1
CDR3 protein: CASRQGDYGYTF
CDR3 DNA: TGTGCCAGCAGGCAGGGGGACTATGGCTACACCTTC

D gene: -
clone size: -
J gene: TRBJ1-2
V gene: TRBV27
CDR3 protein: CASSLSPQNLYGYTF
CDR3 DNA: TGTGCCAGCAGTTTATCCCCTCAGAACCTCTATGGCTACACCTTC

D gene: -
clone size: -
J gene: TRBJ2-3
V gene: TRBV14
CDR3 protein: CASSHGTGTDTQYF
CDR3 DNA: TGTGCCAGCAGCCACGGGACTGGGACAGATACGCAGTATTTT

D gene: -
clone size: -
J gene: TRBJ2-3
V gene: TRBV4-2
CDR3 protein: CASSQAGGTSTDTQYF
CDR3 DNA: TGTGCCAGCAGCCAAGCTGGTGGGACTAGCACAGATACGCAGTATTTT

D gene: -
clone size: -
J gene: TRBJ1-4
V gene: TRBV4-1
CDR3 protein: CASSRFTLGGSGLKNEKLFF
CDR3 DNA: TGCGCCAGCAGCCGTTTCACCTTAGGGGGTTCGGGATTAAAGAATGAAAAACTGTTTTTT

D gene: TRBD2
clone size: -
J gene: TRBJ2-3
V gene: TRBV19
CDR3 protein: CASSFSSGRAETQYF
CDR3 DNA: TGTGCCAGTAGTTTTAGTAGCGGGAGGGCAGAGACGCAGTATTTT

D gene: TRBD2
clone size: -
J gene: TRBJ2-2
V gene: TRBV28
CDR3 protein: CASSLWAGGNTGELFF
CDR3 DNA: TGTGCCAGCAGTTTATGGGCGGGAGGAAACACCGGGGAGCTGTTTTTT

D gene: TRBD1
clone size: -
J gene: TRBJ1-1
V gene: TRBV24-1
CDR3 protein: CATRSDRGPEAFF
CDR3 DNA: TGTGCCACCAGATCGGACAGGGGCCCTGAAGCTTTCTTT

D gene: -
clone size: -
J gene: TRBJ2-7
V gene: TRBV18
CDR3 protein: CASSPSVGGSGYEQYF
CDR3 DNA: TGTGCCAGCTCACCATCTGTCGGGGGATCTGGCTACGAGCAGTACTTC

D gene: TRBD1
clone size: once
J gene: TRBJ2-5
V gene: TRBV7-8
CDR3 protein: CASSLGDRGGLGETQYF
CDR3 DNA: TGTGCCAGCAGCTTAGGTGACAGGGGAGGTTTGGGAGAGACCCAGTACTTC

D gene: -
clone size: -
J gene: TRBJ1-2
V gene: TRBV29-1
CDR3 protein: CSVARGNYGYTF
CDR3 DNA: TGCAGCGTTGCGAGGGGGAACTATGGCTACACCTTC

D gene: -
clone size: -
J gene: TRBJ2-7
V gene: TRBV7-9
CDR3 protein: CASSGGGEQYF
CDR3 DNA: TGTGCCAGCAGCGGGGGAGGCGAGCAGTACTTC

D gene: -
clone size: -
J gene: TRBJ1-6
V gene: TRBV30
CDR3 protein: CAWKKTDNSPLHF
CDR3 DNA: TGTGCCTGGAAGAAGACAGATAATTCACCCCTCCACTTT

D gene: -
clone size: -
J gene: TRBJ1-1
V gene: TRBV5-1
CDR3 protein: CASSLAGQMNTEAFF
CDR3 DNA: TGCGCCAGCAGCTTGGCTGGACAGATGAACACTGAAGCTTTCTTT

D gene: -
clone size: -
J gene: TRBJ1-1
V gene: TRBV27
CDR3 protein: CASSPRVFTEAFF
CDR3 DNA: TGTGCCAGCAGTCCCCGGGTCTTCACTGAAGCTTTCTTT

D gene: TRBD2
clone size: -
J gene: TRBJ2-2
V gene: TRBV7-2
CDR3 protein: CASSATGLAGGHGELFF
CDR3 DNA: TGTGCCAGCAGCGCCACGGGACTAGCGGGGGGGCACGGGGAGCTGTTTTTT

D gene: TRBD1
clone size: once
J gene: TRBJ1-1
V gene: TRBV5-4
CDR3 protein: CASSWDSQMNTEAFF
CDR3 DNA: TGTGCCAGCAGCTGGGACAGCCAAATGAACACTGAAGCTTTCTTT

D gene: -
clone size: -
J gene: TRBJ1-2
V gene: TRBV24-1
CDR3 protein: CATSDWGDGYTF
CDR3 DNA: TGTGCCACCAGTGATTGGGGGGACGGCTACACCTTC

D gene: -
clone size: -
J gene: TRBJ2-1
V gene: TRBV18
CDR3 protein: CASSPGSDNEQFF
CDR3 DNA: TGTGCCAGCTCACCCGGGAGTGACAATGAGCAGTTCTTC

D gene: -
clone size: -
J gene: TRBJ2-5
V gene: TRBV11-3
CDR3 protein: CASSRRLEETQYF
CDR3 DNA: TGTGCCAGCAGCCGAAGACTCGAAGAGACCCAGTACTTC